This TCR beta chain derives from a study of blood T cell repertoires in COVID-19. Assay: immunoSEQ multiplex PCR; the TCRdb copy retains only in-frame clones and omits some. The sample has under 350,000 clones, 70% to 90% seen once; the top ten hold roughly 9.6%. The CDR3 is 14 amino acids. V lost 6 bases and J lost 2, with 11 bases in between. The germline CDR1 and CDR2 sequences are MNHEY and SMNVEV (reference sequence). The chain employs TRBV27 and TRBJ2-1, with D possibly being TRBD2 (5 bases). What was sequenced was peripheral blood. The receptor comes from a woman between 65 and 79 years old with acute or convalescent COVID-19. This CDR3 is CASSGGRAYNEQFF. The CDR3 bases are TGTGCCAGCAGCGGAGGCCGTGCCTACAATGAGCAGTTCTTC.